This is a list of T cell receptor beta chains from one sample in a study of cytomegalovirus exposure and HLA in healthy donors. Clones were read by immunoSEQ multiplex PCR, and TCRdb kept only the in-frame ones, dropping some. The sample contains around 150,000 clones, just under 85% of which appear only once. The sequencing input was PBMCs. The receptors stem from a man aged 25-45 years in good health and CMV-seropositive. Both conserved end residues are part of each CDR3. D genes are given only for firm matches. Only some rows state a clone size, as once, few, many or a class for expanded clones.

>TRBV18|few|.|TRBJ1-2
TGTGCCAGCTCACTGACGGCCGCGGGGGGCTACACCTTC
CASSLTAAGGYTF
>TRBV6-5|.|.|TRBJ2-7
TGTGCCAGCAGTTACTCGTTCGACAGTCCTTACGAGCAGTACTTC
CASSYSFDSPYEQYF
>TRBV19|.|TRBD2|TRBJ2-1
TGTGCCAGTAGTATCGGTATAGCGGGAGAATCCTACAATGAGCAGTTCTTC
CASSIGIAGESYNEQFF
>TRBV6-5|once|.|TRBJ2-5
TGTGCCAGCAGTTCCGTACAGGCAAGCGCCCAGTACTTC
CASSSVQASAQYF
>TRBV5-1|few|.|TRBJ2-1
TGCGCCAGCAGCTTGGGGGGACTCGGAAATGAGCAGTTCTTC
CASSLGGLGNEQFF
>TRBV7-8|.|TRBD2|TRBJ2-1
TGTGCCAGCAGCGCCCCACTAGCGGCGTCCTACAATGAGCAGTTCTTC
CASSAPLAASYNEQFF
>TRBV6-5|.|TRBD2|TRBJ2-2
TGTGCCAGCAGTTACTCGGCTAGCGGGGGGACCGGGGAGCTGTTTTTT
CASSYSASGGTGELFF
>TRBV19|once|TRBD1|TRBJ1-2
TGTGCCAGTACCCCCCTTGACAGGGGAGATGGCTACACCTTC
CASTPLDRGDGYTF
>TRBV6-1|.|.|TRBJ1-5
TGTGCCAGCAGTGAAGGGAGAGGCAATCAGCCCCAGCATTTT
CASSEGRGNQPQHF
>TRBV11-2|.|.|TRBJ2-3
TGTGCCAGCAGCTCCAATAGCAGGGGAGTAGATACGCAGTATTTT
CASSSNSRGVDTQYF
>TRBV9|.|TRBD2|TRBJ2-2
TGTGCCAGCAGCTTACACGGGGGGGGACAAGGCACCGGGGAGCTGTTTTTT
CASSLHGGGQGTGELFF
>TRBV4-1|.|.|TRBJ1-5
TGCGCCAGCAGCCAAGATGGGAGACGGAATCAGCCCCAGCATTTT
CASSQDGRRNQPQHF
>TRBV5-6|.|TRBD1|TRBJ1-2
TGTGCCAGCAGCGAAGACAGGGGGCTTAACTATGGCTACACCTTC
CASSEDRGLNYGYTF
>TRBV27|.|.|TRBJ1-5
TGTGCCAGCAGTTTAGCGGTAGACCAGCCCCAGCATTTT
CASSLAVDQPQHF
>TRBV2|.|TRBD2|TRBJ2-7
TGTGCCAGCATACTAGCGGGGTTGTTTTTGGACTTC
CASILAGLFLDF